The sequence of this TCR beta chain was determined in a study of T cell responses to AZD1222 COVID-19 vaccine. Analyses pooled second doses at about 4 or about 12 weeks. In regard to this clone: Its target is not known.

Study-level results: Spike-specific TCR breadth and depth rose after two AZD1222 doses. Across the whole spike, CD4 TCRs peaked at regions 160-218 and 743-854.

Profiling relied on immunoSEQ multiplex PCR, and the TCRdb table lists in-frame clones only, not all of them. The sample consists of about 180,000 clones, about 90% of them appearing once. The TCR originated in an adult who received the AZD1222 COVID-19 vaccine. The material was peripheral blood, obtained 28 days after the second AZD1222 dose.

The DNA of the CDR3 is TGCGCCAGCCAGTGGGACACAGATACGCAGTATTTT. Its protein product is CASQWDTDTQYF. V gene TRBV5-1 combines with J gene TRBJ2-3; D remains ambiguous. Trimming left V 7 bases short and J 2 bases short, with 8 bases between. The CDR3 has 12 residues. From germline, CDR1 is SGHRS and CDR2 YFSETQ.